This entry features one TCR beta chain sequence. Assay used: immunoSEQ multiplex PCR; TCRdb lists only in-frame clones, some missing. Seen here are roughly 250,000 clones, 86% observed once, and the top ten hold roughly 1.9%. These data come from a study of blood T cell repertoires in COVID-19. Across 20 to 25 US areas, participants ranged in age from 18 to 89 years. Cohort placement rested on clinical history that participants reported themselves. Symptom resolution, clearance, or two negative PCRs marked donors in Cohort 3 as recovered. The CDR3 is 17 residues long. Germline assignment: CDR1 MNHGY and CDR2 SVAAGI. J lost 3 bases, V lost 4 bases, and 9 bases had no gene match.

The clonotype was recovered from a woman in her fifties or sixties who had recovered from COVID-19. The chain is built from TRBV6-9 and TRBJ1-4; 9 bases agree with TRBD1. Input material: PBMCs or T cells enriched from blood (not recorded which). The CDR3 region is CASSFPGTGIANEKLFF. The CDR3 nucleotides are TGTGCCAGCAGTTTTCCCGGGACAGGGATTGCTAATGAAAAACTGTTTTTT.